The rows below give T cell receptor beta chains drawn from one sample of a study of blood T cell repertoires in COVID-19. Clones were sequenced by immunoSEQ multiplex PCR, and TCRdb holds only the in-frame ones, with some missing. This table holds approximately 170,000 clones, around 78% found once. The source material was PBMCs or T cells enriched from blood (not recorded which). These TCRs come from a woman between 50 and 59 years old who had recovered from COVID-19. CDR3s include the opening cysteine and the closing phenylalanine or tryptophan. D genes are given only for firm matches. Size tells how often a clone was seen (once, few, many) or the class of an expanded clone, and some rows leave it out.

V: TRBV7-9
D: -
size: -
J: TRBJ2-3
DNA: TGTGCCAGCAGCCCCGGGGGTTGGGGGGCAGATACGCAGTATTTT
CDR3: CASSPGGWGADTQYF

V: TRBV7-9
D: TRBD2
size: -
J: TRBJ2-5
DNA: TGTGCCAGCAGCAGAGGGCTAGCGGGAGGGAAGGTGGAGACCCAGTACTTC
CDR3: CASSRGLAGGKVETQYF

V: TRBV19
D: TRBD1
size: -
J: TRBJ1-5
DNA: TGTGCCAGTAGTCCTCGGACAGGGAGCAATCAGCCCCAGCATTTT
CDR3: CASSPRTGSNQPQHF

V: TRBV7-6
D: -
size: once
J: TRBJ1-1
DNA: TGTGCCAGCAGCTTTGATCAGACTGAAGCTTTCTTT
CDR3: CASSFDQTEAFF

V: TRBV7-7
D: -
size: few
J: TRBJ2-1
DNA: TGTGCCAGCAGCCAGACTAGCGGACAGGGGGATGAGCAGTTCTTC
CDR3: CASSQTSGQGDEQFF

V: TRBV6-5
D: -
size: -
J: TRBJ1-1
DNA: TGTGCCAGCAGTCTTCAGGGGCGGGCTGAAGCTTTCTTT
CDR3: CASSLQGRAEAFF

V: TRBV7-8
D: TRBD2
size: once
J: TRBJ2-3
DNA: TGTGCCAGCAGTTCACAGACTAGCGGGGGTACAGATACGCAGTATTTT
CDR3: CASSSQTSGGTDTQYF

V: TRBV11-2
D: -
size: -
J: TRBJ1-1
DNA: TGTGCCAGCAGCTTAGCCCTGCCGGGACTCCAATCGGGGACTGAAGCTTTCTTT
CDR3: CASSLALPGLQSGTEAFF

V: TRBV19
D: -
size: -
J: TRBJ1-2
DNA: TGTGCCAGTAGTATAGGAGGTTCCTATGGCTACACCTTC
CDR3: CASSIGGSYGYTF

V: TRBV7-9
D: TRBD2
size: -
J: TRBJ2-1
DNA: TGTGCCAGCAGCTCCAGACTAGCGGGAGGGCTGGGGAATGAGCAGTTCTTC
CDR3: CASSSRLAGGLGNEQFF

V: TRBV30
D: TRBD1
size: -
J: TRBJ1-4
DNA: TGTGCCTGGAGTGGGACGACAGGGGTCTTGGGAAAACTGTTTTTT
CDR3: CAWSGTTGVLGKLFF

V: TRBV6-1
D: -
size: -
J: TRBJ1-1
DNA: TGTGCCAGCAGTGGAGCCGGGAGTGAAGCTTTCTTT
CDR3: CASSGAGSEAFF

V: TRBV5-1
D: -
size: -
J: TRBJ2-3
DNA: TGCGCCAGCGGCCTCGACTATGCAGATACGCAGTATTTT
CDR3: CASGLDYADTQYF

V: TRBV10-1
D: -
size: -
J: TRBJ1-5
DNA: TGCGCCAGCAGCTGCAGGGATCCTCAGCCCCAGCATTTT
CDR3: CASSCRDPQPQHF

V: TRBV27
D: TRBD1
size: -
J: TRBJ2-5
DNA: TGTGCCAGCAGTGCAGGGGGAGAGACCCAGTACTTC
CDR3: CASSAGGETQYF

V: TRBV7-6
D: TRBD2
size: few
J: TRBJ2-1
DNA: TGTGCCAGCAGCCCGCTAGCGGTCTACAATGAGCAGTTCTTC
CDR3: CASSPLAVYNEQFF

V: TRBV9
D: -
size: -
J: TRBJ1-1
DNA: TGTGCCAGCAGCGTCCACTCCGGGGGGATCAACACTGAAGCTTTCTTT
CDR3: CASSVHSGGINTEAFF

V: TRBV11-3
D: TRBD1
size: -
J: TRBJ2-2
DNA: TGTGCCAGCAGCTTACCCGGGACAGGGTCACCGGTGTTTTTT
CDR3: CASSLPGTGSPVFF

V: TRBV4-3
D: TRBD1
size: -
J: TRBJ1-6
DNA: TGCGCCAGCAGCCAAGTAAGGACAGGGGGCAATTCACCCCTCCACTTT
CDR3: CASSQVRTGGNSPLHF

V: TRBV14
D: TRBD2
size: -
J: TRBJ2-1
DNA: TGTGCCAGCAGCCAAGATCTCTTAGCGGGAGGTCTTGAGCAGTTCTTC
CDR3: CASSQDLLAGGLEQFF

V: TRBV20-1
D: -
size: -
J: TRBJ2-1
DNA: TGCAGTGCTAGTGACGGGCGGGGAGGTGAGCAGTTCTTC
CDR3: CSASDGRGGEQFF

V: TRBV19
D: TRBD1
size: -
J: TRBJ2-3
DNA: TGTGCCAGTAGGAATTACAGGGGGCAAGATACGCAGTATTTT
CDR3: CASRNYRGQDTQYF

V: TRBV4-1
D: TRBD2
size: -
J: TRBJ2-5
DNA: TGCGCCAGCAGCCAGTGGGCGGGGGGGGAGACCCAGTACTTC
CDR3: CASSQWAGGETQYF

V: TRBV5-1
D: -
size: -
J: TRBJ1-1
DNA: TGCGCCAGCAGCCCCGCCGGGGGGACTGAAGCTTTCTTT
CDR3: CASSPAGGTEAFF

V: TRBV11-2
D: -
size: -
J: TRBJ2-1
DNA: TGTGCCAGCAGCTTAGGGGGCTTAGGCTACAATGAGCAGTTCTTC
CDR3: CASSLGGLGYNEQFF

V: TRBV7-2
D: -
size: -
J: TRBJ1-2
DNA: TGTGCCAGCAGCTTAGAAGGACAAGATGGCTACACCTTC
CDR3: CASSLEGQDGYTF

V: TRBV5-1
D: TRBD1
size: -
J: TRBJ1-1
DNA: TGCGCCAGCGCCCCCCTGACAGGGATGAACACTGAAGCTTTCTTT
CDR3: CASAPLTGMNTEAFF

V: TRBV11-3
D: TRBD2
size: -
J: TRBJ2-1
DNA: TGTGCCAGCAGCTCCATTAGCGTGCGGGGGGGCGCGTATGAGCAGTTCTTC
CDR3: CASSSISVRGGAYEQFF

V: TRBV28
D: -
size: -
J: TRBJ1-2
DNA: TGTGCCAGCAGTTTCGGGGGGGACTATGGCTACACCTTC
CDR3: CASSFGGDYGYTF

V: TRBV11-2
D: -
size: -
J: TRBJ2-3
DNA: TGTGCCAGCAGCCCCACAATCTGGCCCACAGATACGCAGTATTTT
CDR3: CASSPTIWPTDTQYF

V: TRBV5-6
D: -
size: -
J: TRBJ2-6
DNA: TGTGCCAGCAGCTTGGTTCTCTCTGGGGCCAACGTCCTGACTTTC
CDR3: CASSLVLSGANVLTF

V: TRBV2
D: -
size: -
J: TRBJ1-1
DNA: TGTGCCAGCAGTGCCAGGACTGAAGCTTTCTTT
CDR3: CASSARTEAFF

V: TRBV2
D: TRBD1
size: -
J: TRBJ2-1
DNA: TGTGCCAGCAGCCAGACAGGGACGAACAATGAGCAGTTCTTC
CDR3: CASSQTGTNNEQFF

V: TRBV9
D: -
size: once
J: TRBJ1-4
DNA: TGTGCCAGCAGCCTCCAGGACAGCAAAGGGGAAAAACTGTTTTTT
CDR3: CASSLQDSKGEKLFF

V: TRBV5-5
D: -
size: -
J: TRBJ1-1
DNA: TGTGCCAGCAGCTCGGACCAGGCGGGGGGAGTCACTGAAGCTTTCTTT
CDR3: CASSSDQAGGVTEAFF

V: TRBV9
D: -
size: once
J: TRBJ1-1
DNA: TGTGCCAGCAGCGCACAGGGTTGGGGGAACACTGAAGCTTTCTTT
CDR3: CASSAQGWGNTEAFF

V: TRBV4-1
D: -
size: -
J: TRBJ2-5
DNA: TGCGCCAGCAGCCAAGACCGCACCGGGACCCAGTACTTC
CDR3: CASSQDRTGTQYF

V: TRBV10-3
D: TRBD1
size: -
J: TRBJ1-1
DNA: TGTGCCATCACCTCCCGACAGGGACGGGACACTGAAGCTTTCTTT
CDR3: CAITSRQGRDTEAFF

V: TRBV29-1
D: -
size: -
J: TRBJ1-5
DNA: TGCAGCGTTGTGGGGGGTTTGGGGTTCAATCAGCCCCAGCATTTT
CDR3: CSVVGGLGFNQPQHF

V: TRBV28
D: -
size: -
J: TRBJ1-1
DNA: TGTGCCAGCAGTTCTCTGTACACTGAAGCTTTCTTT
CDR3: CASSSLYTEAFF

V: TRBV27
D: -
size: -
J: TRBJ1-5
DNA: TGTGCCAGCAGCCAAAATACAGGCTTTAATCAGCCCCAGCATTTT
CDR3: CASSQNTGFNQPQHF

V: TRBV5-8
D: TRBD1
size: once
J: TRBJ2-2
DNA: TGTGCCAGCAGCTACGGGACAGGAGGCGGGGAGCTGTTTTTT
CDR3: CASSYGTGGGELFF

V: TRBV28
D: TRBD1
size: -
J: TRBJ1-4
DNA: TGTGCCAGCAAAGAGGGGACAGTCGAAAAACTGTTTTTT
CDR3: CASKEGTVEKLFF

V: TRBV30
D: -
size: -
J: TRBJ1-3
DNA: TGTGCCTGGAGTGCCCAGGCAACATTGGGAAACACCATATATTTT
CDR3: CAWSAQATLGNTIYF

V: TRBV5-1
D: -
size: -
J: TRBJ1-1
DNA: TGCGCCAGCAGCCTGGACAGAATGAACACTGAAGCTTTCTTT
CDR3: CASSLDRMNTEAFF

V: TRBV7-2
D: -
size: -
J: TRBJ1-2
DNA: TGTGCCAGCAGCCTCGCGGCTCGGGGCTACACCTTC
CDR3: CASSLAARGYTF

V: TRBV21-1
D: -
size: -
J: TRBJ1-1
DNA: TGTTCTTCTAAGGGGGGGTGGACTGAAGCTTTCTTT
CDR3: CSSKGGWTEAFF

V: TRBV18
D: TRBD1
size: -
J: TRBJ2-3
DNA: TGTGCCAGCTCACCCCTAAAAAGTTTACAGGGGGCCACAGATACGCAGTATTTT
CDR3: CASSPLKSLQGATDTQYF

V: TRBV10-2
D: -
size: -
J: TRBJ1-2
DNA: TGCGCCAGCAGTGACGGGAACTATGGCTACACCTTC
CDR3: CASSDGNYGYTF

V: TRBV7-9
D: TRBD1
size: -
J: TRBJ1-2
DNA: TGTGCCAGCAGCTTGGGACAGGGGGCGAACGGCTACACCTTC
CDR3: CASSLGQGANGYTF

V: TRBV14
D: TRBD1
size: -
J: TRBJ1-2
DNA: TGTGCCAGCAGCCACTGGGACAGGGGGCGCGGTGGCTACACCTTC
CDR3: CASSHWDRGRGGYTF

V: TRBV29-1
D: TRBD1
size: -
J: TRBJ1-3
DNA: TGCAGCGTAAGAAAGGGGACAGTTGGAAACACCATATATTTT
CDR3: CSVRKGTVGNTIYF

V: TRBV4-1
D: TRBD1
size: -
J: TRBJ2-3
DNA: TGCGCCAGCAGCCACCCACCGGGACAGGGGGCGGGTACAGATACGCAGTATTTT
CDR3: CASSHPPGQGAGTDTQYF

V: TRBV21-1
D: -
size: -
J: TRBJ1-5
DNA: TGTGCCAGCACAGCTAACAGGGGGCGGCCCCAGCATTTT
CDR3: CASTANRGRPQHF

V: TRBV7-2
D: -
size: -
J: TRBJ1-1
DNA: TGTGCCAGCAGCTCACAGGTGGGGTTGAACACTGAAGCTTTCTTT
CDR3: CASSSQVGLNTEAFF